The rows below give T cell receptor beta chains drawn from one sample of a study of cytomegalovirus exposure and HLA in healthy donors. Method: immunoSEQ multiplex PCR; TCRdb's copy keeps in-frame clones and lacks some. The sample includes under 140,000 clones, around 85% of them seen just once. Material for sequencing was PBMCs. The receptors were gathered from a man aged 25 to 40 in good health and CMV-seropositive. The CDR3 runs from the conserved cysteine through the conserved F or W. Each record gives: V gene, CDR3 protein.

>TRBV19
CASSIDRYGSSNQPQHF
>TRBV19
CASSVETGNTIYF
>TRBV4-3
CASSQDSNRHNEQFF
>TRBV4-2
CASSQDQLREDEQFF
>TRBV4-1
CASSQLHRGLTYGYTF
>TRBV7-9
CAGETSRGYGYTF
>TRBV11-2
CASSFGQGSAYEQYF
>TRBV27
CASSLGQGNYGYTF
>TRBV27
CASSPQAIPSYEQYF
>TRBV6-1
CASKQGNTEAFF
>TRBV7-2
CASSILAAQAGQYF
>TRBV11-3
CASGRRDYNEQFF
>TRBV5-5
CASSWQGGNTEAFF
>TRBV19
CASSIGTGSYGYTF
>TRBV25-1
CASSDGEGEGGNQPQHF
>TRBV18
CASSPPANTDTQYF
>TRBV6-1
CASTSRSGLEDGYTF
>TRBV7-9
CASSPSVEEQYF
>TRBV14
CASSQARDAGGYTF
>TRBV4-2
CASSLKQGGADTQYF
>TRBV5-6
CASSRQGRANEKLFF
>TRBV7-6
CASSLARQTEDTQYF
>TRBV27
CASSPGTVPEAFF
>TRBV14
CASSQVAGAYGYTF
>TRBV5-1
CASSYGQSTDTQYF
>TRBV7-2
CASSLGAYNEQFF
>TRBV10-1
CASSPQTSGGRETQYF
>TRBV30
CAWSVPGPNTEAFF
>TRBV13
CASSGGTSGGSSTDTQYF
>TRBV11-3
CASSSDPGQGMETQYF
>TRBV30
CAWSAGEGYGYTF
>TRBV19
CASSIGPEPNEQYF
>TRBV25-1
CASSEYPGGQVAGYTF
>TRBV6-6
CASLLQGTGANVLTF
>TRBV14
CASSQGAGQLSSYNEQFF
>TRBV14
CASSQDISGLAASGANVLTF
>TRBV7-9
CASSLRLETQYF
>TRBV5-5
CASSLSGRVVYNEQFF
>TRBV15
CATSRSGGLVDGYTF
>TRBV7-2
CASSFTNEQYF
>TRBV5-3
CARSFHRVGGYTF
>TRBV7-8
CASSQTGAGNTIYF
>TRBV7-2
CASSLNSGAPTTEAFF
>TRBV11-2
CASSLDWQGKETQYF
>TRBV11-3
CASSLDPFYGYTF
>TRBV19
CASSIPGQIYGYTF
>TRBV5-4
CASRKRVAGGHTFSDTQYF
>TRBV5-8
CASSLGTWGQETQYF
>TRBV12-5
CASGFRPESYEQYF
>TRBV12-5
CASGTGTENQPQHF
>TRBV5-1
CASSVGLGGRYEQYF